This T cell receptor (beta chain) was sequenced for a study of a mutant IDH1 vaccine in newly diagnosed glioma. About the research overall: The timing of visit V12 was week 35, and that of visit V13 was week 47.

The CDR3 totals 13 residues. From germline, CDR1 is MNHEY and CDR2 SVGAGI. Trimming removed 6 bases from V and 3 bases from J; junction bases left unmatched: 5. Time point here: week 35, safety follow-up. Every vaccine dose comprised 300 ug of mutant IDH1 20-mer peptide plus topical imiquimod. Method: immunoSEQ multiplex PCR; TCRdb's copy keeps in-frame clones and lacks some. The data contain some 57,000 clones, around 84% of them singletons. To note about this clone: Its antigen is currently unknown.

The chain joins TRBV6-5 to TRBJ2-7, with TRBD1 identical over 7 bases. The receptor was derived from a woman in her late teens or twenties with glioma. The starting material was PBMCs, obtained from a glioma patient whose treatment included an IDH1 peptide vaccine. The DNA of the CDR3 is TGTGCCAGCAGGTTCGACAGGGTCTACGAGCAGTACTTC. Its protein is CASRFDRVYEQYF.